Listed here are 23 T cell receptor beta chains from one sample, sequenced in a study of CD4+ T cells in melanoma. Clones were read by immunoSEQ multiplex PCR, and TCRdb kept only the in-frame ones, dropping some. The top ten hold about 3.3% of the sample, which has over 100,000 clones, approximately 90% seen once. The source material was peripheral blood. These receptors were obtained from a human donor with melanoma.

The chain is built from TRBV7-2 and TRBJ2-7, with D possibly TRBD2 on 6 matching bases. This CDR3 spans 14 amino acids. The ends were cut back, 4 bases at V and 3 bases at J, with 13 bases in the middle. Germline assignment: CDR1 SGHTA and CDR2 FQGNSA. The CDR3 nucleotides are TGTGCCAGCAGCTCGCCGCGGGACCTCTACGAGCAGTACTTC. Translating it yields CASSSPRDLYEQYF. The entire variable domain, with the rest obtained from reference TRBV7-2 and TRBJ2-7, is as follows: GAGVSQSPSNKVTEKGKDVELRCDPISGHTALYWYRQSLGQGLEFLIYFQGNSAPDKSGLPSDRFSAERTGGSVSTLTIQRTQQEDSAVYLCASSSPRDLYEQYFGPGTRLTVT.

V is TRBV27 and J is TRBJ1-1, with D possibly matching TRBD1 (6 bases). The CDR3 has 14 residues. V was pared by 5 bases and J by 1 base, with 11 bases between. CDR1 and CDR2 (germline): MNHEY, SMNVEV (reference sequence). In DNA, the CDR3 is TGTGCCAGCAGTGTCACAGGGTGGAACACTGAAGCTTTCTTT. This translates into CASSVTGWNTEAFF.

V is TRBV28 and J is TRBJ2-7, with a possible D match to TRBD1 (7 bases). This CDR3 comprises 13 residues. Germline V lookup: CDR1 MDHEN, CDR2 SYDVKM. Trimming took off 6 bases at V and 6 bases at J, with 15 bases between the two ends. CDR3 nucleotide sequence: TGTGCCAGCAGGGCACAGGGGAGGAGCGAGCAGTACTTC. It encodes CASRAQGRSEQYF.

This rearrangement joins TRBV9 to TRBJ2-1, with 7 bases lining up with TRBD2. This CDR3 is built from 17 residues. V gave up 0 bases and J gave up 1 base; unmatched junction bases: 7. CDR1 is SGDLS, CDR2 YYNGEE, per germline. The CDR3 DNA sequence: TGTGCCAGCAGCGTAGATGGGAGGGGCTGGTCCTACAATGAGCAGTTCTTC. This sequence encodes CASSVDGRGWSYNEQFF.

The chain carries TRBV11-2 and TRBJ1-4; D remains ambiguous. This CDR3 is 13 amino acids long. V was shortened by 6 bases and J by 7 bases, with 12 bases between the two germline ends. The V gene's germline CDR1 is SGHAT and CDR2 FQNNGV. This CDR3 is CASSWGRSEKLFF. For the CDR3, the DNA is TGTGCCAGCAGTTGGGGAAGGAGTGAAAAACTGTTTTTT.

This sequence joins TRBV7-2 and TRBJ2-1, with D maybe TRBD1 (6 bases). V was cut by 4 bases and J by 4 bases, with 8 bases left in between. Germline CDR1 reads SGHTA; CDR2 reads FQGNSA. This CDR3 region has 13 residues. The CDR3 coding sequence is TGTGCCAGCAGCTCGGACAGATACAATGAGCAGTTCTTC. Its protein product is CASSSDRYNEQFF. Full variable domain (remainder filled in from reference TRBV7-2 and TRBJ2-1): GAGVSQSPSNKVTEKGKDVELRCDPISGHTALYWYRQSLGQGLEFLIYFQGNSAPDKSGLPSDRFSAERTGGSVSTLTIQRTQQEDSAVYLCASSSDRYNEQFFGPGTRLTVL.

The gene calls are TRBV10-3 and TRBJ2-7; 11 nucleotides align to TRBD2. CDR3 length equals 18 residues. The J segment lost 3 bases and the V segment lost 0 bases, leaving 10 bases of the junction unmatched. CDR1 is ENHRY and CDR2 is SYGVKD in the germline V gene. CDR3 sequence reads: CAISESTRLAGGDYEQYF. The CDR3 coding sequence is TGTGCCATCAGTGAGTCGACTAGGCTAGCGGGAGGCGACTACGAGCAGTACTTC.

The chain is built from TRBV6-4 and TRBJ2-6; tentatively, D is TRBD2 (5 bases). Trimming shortened V by 4 bases and J by 4 bases, and 11 bases separated the two germline ends. The germline CDR1 and CDR2 sequences are MRHNA and SNTAGT. The CDR3 totals 15 residues. The CDR3: CASSAGGFGANVLTF. As DNA, the CDR3 is TGTGCCAGCAGTGCGGGCGGGTTCGGGGCCAACGTCCTGACTTTC.

V usage is TRBV28 and J usage is TRBJ1-2; maybe TRBD1 (5 bases). Germline CDR1 MDHEN, CDR2 SYDVKM. Trimming removed 6 bases from V and 3 bases from J, with 14 bases in between. The CDR3 has 14 amino acids. CDR3 amino acids: CASSQGRDDYGYTF. Written as DNA, the CDR3 is TGTGCCAGCAGCCAGGGTCGCGATGACTATGGCTACACCTTC.

The CDR3 DNA reads as TGCGCCAGCAGCTTGGGGACTCTTGACTACGAGCAGTACTTC. Protein: CASSLGTLDYEQYF. The chain joins TRBV5-1 to TRBJ2-7, with D perhaps TRBD2 (5 bases). Germline lookup yields CDR1 SGHRS and CDR2 YFSETQ. V lost 0 bases, J lost 3 bases, and 10 bases lay in between. The CDR3 is made up of 14 amino acids.

The chain is built from TRBV7-6 and TRBJ2-7; the D gene is possibly TRBD1 (6 bases). The V gene's germline CDR1 is SGHVS and CDR2 FNYEAQ. The CDR3 has 12 residues. Trimming stripped 5 bases from V and 5 bases from J, with 10 bases between. CDR3 DNA sequence: TGTGCCAGCAGCCGGGGACACGACGAGCAGTACTTC. This encodes CASSRGHDEQYF.

This clone was seen a single time. The V call is TRBV10-3, the J call TRBJ2-5; D call uncertain. Per the germline V gene, CDR1 is ENHRY and CDR2 is SYGVKD. This CDR3 region has 15 residues. V was shortened by 0 bases and J by 2 bases, with 10 bases between the two germline ends. The CDR3 DNA reads TGTGCCATCAGTGAGTCGAGGTTGGCACAAGAGACCCAGTACTTC. Translation gives CAISESRLAQETQYF.

This clone was detected only once. The chain carries TRBV6-6 and TRBJ2-1, with unresolved D. The length of the CDR3 is 14 residues. V was cut by 6 bases and J by 2 bases, with 11 bases left in between. Germline V gene sequence: CDR1 MNHNY, CDR2 SVGAGI (reference sequence). In DNA form, the CDR3 reads TGTGCCAGCAGCCCTGGGGTGACCTACAATGAGCAGTTCTTC. It codes for CASSPGVTYNEQFF.

V usage is TRBV5-4 and J usage is TRBJ2-3; weak D call: TRBD2 (7 bases). Germline V gene sequence: CDR1 SGHNT, CDR2 YYREEE (reference sequence). This CDR3 is 14 amino acids long. DNA for the CDR3: TGTGTTCTGAAATGGGGGGGCGAAGGTGATACGCAGTATTTT. This translates into CVLKWGGEGDTQYF.

V is TRBV7-2 and J is TRBJ2-7; D is perhaps TRBD1 (5 bases). The V end lost 4 bases, the J end lost 3 bases, and 13 bases lay between the germline ends. The length of the CDR3 is 14 residues. CDR1 is SGHTA, CDR2 FQGNSA, per germline. The CDR3 sequence is CASSSSRDSYEQYF. The CDR3, as DNA: TGTGCCAGCAGCTCATCCCGAGACAGCTACGAGCAGTACTTC.

The chain employs TRBV7-6 and TRBJ1-1; 7 positions agree with TRBD1. The germline CDR1 and CDR2 sequences are SGHVS and FNYEAQ. The CDR3 runs 15 residues. With V trimmed by 4 bases and J by 0 bases, 5 bases remained unmatched. CDR3 protein: CASSSRTGVNTEAFF. The CDR3 coding sequence is TGTGCCAGCAGCTCCCGGACAGGTGTGAACACTGAAGCTTTCTTT.

The chain employs TRBV4-1 and TRBJ2-7, with 8 bases identical to TRBD2. This CDR3 has 15 residues. Trimming removed 4 bases from V and 3 bases from J; junction bases left unmatched: 8. Germline CDR1 and CDR2: MGHRA and YSYEKL. The CDR3 coding sequence is TGCGCCAGCAGCCGAACCTCGGGGACTAGCTACGAGCAGTACTTC. Encoded protein: CASSRTSGTSYEQYF.

This chain links TRBV5-1 with TRBJ2-7; 9 bases match TRBD1. This CDR3 comprises 15 residues. J was trimmed by 6 bases and V by 4 bases; bases with no gene match: 11. From germline, CDR1 is SGHRS and CDR2 YFSETQ. CDR3 amino acids: CASSVQTGGLSEQYF. In nucleotides, the CDR3 is TGCGCCAGCAGCGTCCAGACAGGGGGGTTATCCGAGCAGTACTTC.

V is TRBV30 and J is TRBJ2-5; D may match TRBD1 or TRBD2 (5 bases each). The CDR3 is 12 amino acids. V dropped 2 bases and J dropped 5 bases, with 9 bases sitting between them. CDR1 and CDR2 from the germline V gene are GTSNPN and SVGIG (reference sequence). The CDR3 nucleotides are TGTGCCTGGAGTCCGGGACGGGAGACCCAGTACTTC. This sequence encodes CAWSPGRETQYF.

J is TRBJ2-5 and V is TRBV7-2, with D hard to call. V was trimmed by 3 bases and J by 3 bases, leaving 11 bases between them. In germline, CDR1 is SGHTA, CDR2 FQGNSA. This CDR3 is built from 14 residues. The CDR3 nucleotides read TGTGCCAGCAGCTTCGGAGCTGGGAAAGAGACCCAGTACTTC. This gives the protein CASSFGAGKETQYF.

This clone was recorded only once. The rearrangement uses TRBV4-1 and TRBJ2-5; TRBD1 matches at 9 bases. Germline CDR1 and CDR2: MGHRA and YSYEKL. J gave up 5 bases and V 5 bases, and 9 bases lay outside the gene matches. This CDR3 spans 15 amino acids. This CDR3 is CASSYEDRGQETQYF. The CDR3 DNA sequence: TGCGCCAGCAGCTACGAGGACAGGGGACAGGAGACCCAGTACTTC.

This chain links TRBV27 with TRBJ1-5; D not certain. The CDR3 runs 15 residues. The V and J ends lost 5 bases and 0 bases respectively, with 11 bases between them. Germline V gene lookup returns CDR1 MNHEY and CDR2 SMNVEV (reference sequence). CDR3 sequence (DNA): TGTGCCAGCAGTCCCACAGTTAATAGCAATCAGCCCCAGCATTTT. It encodes CASSPTVNSNQPQHF.

The DNA of the CDR3 is TGTGCCAGTAGTACTCAGGGTAAGCAGTACTTC. Translated, it gives CASSTQGKQYF. The rearrangement links TRBV19 to TRBJ2-7; D may be TRBD1 (5 bases). The V gene's germline CDR1 is LNHDA and CDR2 SQIVND (reference sequence). The CDR3 consists of 11 residues. Trimming removed 4 bases at V and 8 bases at J, with 9 bases between.